This entry is about one T cell receptor beta chain. Its specificity is unknown. CDR1 is SGHTS, CDR2 YDEGEE, per germline. CDR3 length equals 14 residues. The sample originates from a study of monozygotic twins with inflammatory bowel disease. Notes on the study in general: Part of the variability in patient repertoires may have come from differing immunosuppressive treatments.

One entry per CDR3 protein, without DNA, is what TCRdb gives after re-calling the 5' RACE reads. The data show about 140,000 distinct CDR3 sequences, and the top ten clones hold 2.4%. The source material was blood. This clonotype was sampled from a human donor with ulcerative colitis or Crohn's disease, or a healthy co-twin of an affected twin (not recorded which). The gene calls are TRBV5-8 and TRBJ2-7; the D call from TCRdb, TRBD1, cannot be confirmed without DNA. The chain's CDR3 is CASSYRTGVWEQYF.